Each of the 9 T cell receptor beta chains below was sequenced from the same sample in a study of CD8+ T cells in alopecia areata. cDNA reverse transcribed from extracted RNA served as the sequencing template. Sequenced by immunoSEQ multiplex PCR; TCRdb stores in-frame clones only, minus some. Here the sample spans 150,000 to 200,000 clones, 65% being singletons. As to treatment: oral pan-JAK inhibitor, 5-10 mg twice daily. Sequences were derived from CD4+ T cells sorted from blood, sampled at week 4, from a patient treated with tofacitinib. The receptor source for this set is a human donor with alopecia areata.

The chain is built from TRBV29-1 and TRBJ1-1; unclear D gene. Trimming shortened V by 3 bases and J by 11 bases, and 10 bases separated the two germline ends. This CDR3 has 10 amino acids. The germline V gene encodes CDR1 SQVTM and CDR2 ANQGSEA. CDR3 sequence: CSVEGHDAFF. DNA of the CDR3: TGCAGCGTTGAGGGCCACGACGCTTTCTTT.

V and J are TRBV29-1 and TRBJ2-5; 11 bases map to TRBD2. This CDR3 comprises 12 residues. V shed 8 bases and J 5 bases; nucleotides not matched to a gene: 4. Germline CDR1 SQVTM, CDR2 ANQGSEA. CDR3 sequence: CSCSGGAETQYF. Written as DNA, the CDR3 is TGCAGCTGTAGCGGGGGGGCTGAGACCCAGTACTTC. The full variable domain, rest sourced from reference TRBV29-1 and TRBJ2-5, is SAVISQKPSRDICQRGTSLTIQCQVDSQVTMMFWYRQQPGQSLTLIATANQGSEATYESGFVIDKFPISRPNLTFSTLTVSNMSPEDSSIYLCSCSGGAETQYFGPGTRLLVL.

The V call is TRBV9, the J call TRBJ1-1, with a tentative D call TRBD1 (6 bases). The CDR3 has 15 amino acids. CDR1 is SGDLS, CDR2 YYNGEE, per germline. Between the trimmed V and J ends, which lost 3 bases and 2 bases, there was a span of 14 bases. The DNA of the CDR3 is TGTGCCAGCAGCGCCGGGACACTAGGCAACACTGAAGCTTTCTTT. It is translated as CASSAGTLGNTEAFF.

This sequence joins TRBV29-1 and TRBJ1-2, with D perhaps matching TRBD1 (5 bases). The CDR3 covers 15 residues. Germline V gene lookup returns CDR1 SQVTM and CDR2 ANQGSEA. Trimming took 7 bases from V and 5 from J, leaving 23 bases between them. CDR3 DNA sequence: TGCAGCGGCCTCGGCGGGACTTCCAGCAGATATGGCTACACCTTC. Amino acid sequence: CSGLGGTSSRYGYTF.

The gene calls are TRBV4-1 and TRBJ1-5, with D perhaps TRBD1 (5 bases). The CDR3 contains 17 residues. Germline V gene lookup returns CDR1 MGHRA and CDR2 YSYEKL. The ends were cut back, 0 bases at V and 2 bases at J, with 14 bases in the middle. The CDR3 DNA reads TGCGCCAGCAGCCAAGATCCGGGGGATTGGGGCAATCAGCCCCAGCATTTT. It yields the protein CASSQDPGDWGNQPQHF.

This clone was found a few times. The V and J genes are TRBV25-1 and TRBJ2-7; D gene unclear. Germline V lookup: CDR1 MGHDK, CDR2 SYGVNS. The CDR3 extends over 11 amino acids. The V end was cut by 5 bases, the J end by 4 bases, with 6 bases between. As DNA, the CDR3 is TGTGCCAGCAGTCACTTGTACGAGCAGTACTTC. Protein product: CASSHLYEQYF.

This clone was seen once. V gene TRBV20-1 combines with J gene TRBJ1-1; no clear D gene. The V and J ends lost 3 bases and 8 bases respectively, with 10 bases between them. The CDR3 runs to 11 residues. Germline CDR1 and CDR2: DFQATT and SNEGSKA (reference sequence). The CDR3, as DNA: TGCAGTGCTAGTAATGGTCTCGAAGCTTTCTTT. Residues: CSASNGLEAFF.

V usage is TRBV30 and J usage is TRBJ1-2; D possibly corresponds to TRBD1 (6 bases). V lost 8 bases and J lost 10, with 20 bases in between. Looked up from germline, CDR1 is GTSNPN and CDR2 is SVGIG (reference sequence). The CDR3 is 12 residues long. CDR3 loop: CARDRITMDYTF. CDR3 DNA sequence: TGTGCCCGTGACAGGATAACTATGGACTACACCTTC.

This clone was observed once. The chain has TRBV2 and TRBJ2-1; 7 nucleotides match TRBD1. V gave up 6 bases and J gave up 6 bases; unmatched junction bases: 8. CDR1 is SNHLY and CDR2 is FYNNEI in the germline V gene. This CDR3 is built from 14 residues. The CDR3 sequence is CASRGLTGSNEQFF. The DNA for the CDR3 is TGTGCCAGCAGAGGGCTGACAGGGAGCAATGAGCAGTTCTTC.